Presented here are 19 T cell receptor beta chains from one specimen sequenced in a study of T cells in localized non-small cell lung cancer. The repertoire was sequenced with immunoSEQ multiplex PCR; TCRdb's copy has only in-frame clones and lacks some. The table lists 70,000 to 100,000 clones, 80% of them singletons. This sample comprised peripheral blood, obtained before any cancer treatment. All receptors come from a female donor older than 55 with stage I lung adenocarcinoma.

The J gene is TRBJ2-7, the V gene TRBV5-5, with D possibly TRBD1 on 5 matching bases. The germline V gene encodes CDR1 SGHKS and CDR2 YYEKEE (reference sequence). The CDR3 has 15 amino acids. V lost 0 bases to trimming and J lost 7 bases, with 17 bases between them. The CDR3: CASSLASISGREQYF. The CDR3 DNA sequence: TGTGCCAGCAGCTTGGCCTCTATATCAGGGCGTGAGCAGTACTTC.

This chain joins TRBV6-1 and TRBJ2-3; D possibly corresponds to TRBD1 (5 bases). The CDR3 length is 16 residues. V was trimmed by 1 base and J by 0 bases, leaving 11 bases between them. Germline-derived CDR1 and CDR2 are MNHNS and SASEGT. The CDR3 DNA reads TGTGCCAGCAGTGAAGGTGGGGCGATTAGCACAGATACGCAGTATTTT. This codes for CASSEGGAISTDTQYF.

The CDR3 sequence: CASRERDRGAYEQYF. In nucleotides, the CDR3 is TGTGCCAGCAGGGAGAGAGACAGGGGAGCCTACGAGCAGTACTTC. The chain has TRBV6-1 and TRBJ2-7, with 8 bases fitting TRBD1. The CDR3 extends over 15 amino acids. Germline V gives CDR1 MNHNS, CDR2 SASEGT. V was pared by 6 bases and J by 2 bases, with 9 bases of the junction left unmatched.

V and J are TRBV19 and TRBJ1-1; D remains ambiguous. The CDR3 is made up of 14 amino acids. V lost 3 bases and J 4 bases, leaving 12 bases between the germline ends. In germline, CDR1 is LNHDA, CDR2 SQIVND (reference sequence). The CDR3 DNA sequence: TGTGCCAGTAGTATTTCCCTTGTCGTCACTGAAGCTTTCTTT. This translates into CASSISLVVTEAFF. Complete variable domain (other parts from reference TRBV19 and TRBJ1-1): DGGITQSPKYLFRKEGQNVTLSCEQNLNHDAMYWYRQDPGQGLRLIYYSQIVNDFQKGDIAEGYSVSREKKESFPLTVTSAQKNPTAFYLCASSISLVVTEAFFGQGTRLTVV.

The gene calls are TRBV5-6 and TRBJ2-3; 9 bases match TRBD1. There are 16 residues in the CDR3. With V trimmed by 2 bases and J by 3 bases, 7 bases remained unmatched. Germline V lookup: CDR1 SGHDT, CDR2 YYEEEE. CDR3 bases: TGTGCCAGCAGCTTACCACAGGGGGCTGGGACAGATACGCAGTATTTT. It is translated as CASSLPQGAGTDTQYF.

This chain joins TRBV30 and TRBJ1-2; no definite D call. The CDR3 runs to 12 residues. CDR1 GTSNPN and CDR2 SVGIG come from the germline V gene (reference sequence). V was shortened by 1 base and J by 1 base, with 4 bases between the two germline ends. CDR3 region: CAWSGGNYGYTF. Here the CDR3 DNA reads TGTGCCTGGAGTGGGGGTAACTATGGCTACACCTTC.

This sequence joins TRBV7-6 and TRBJ2-7; D tentatively reads TRBD1 or TRBD2 (6 bases each). This CDR3 has 17 residues. Germline V gives CDR1 SGHVS, CDR2 FNYEAQ. V was pared by 5 bases and J by 3 bases, with 23 bases between. The CDR3 is CASSQPGGGKRVYEQYF. In nucleotides, the CDR3 is TGTGCCAGCAGCCAACCCGGGGGCGGGAAGAGGGTCTACGAGCAGTACTTC.

This chain connects TRBV5-1 to TRBJ1-2; D gene uncertain. CDR3 size: 13 residues. Per germline, CDR1 SGHRS and CDR2 YFSETQ. Trimming shortened V by 2 bases and J by 8 bases, and 13 bases separated the two germline ends. The CDR3 DNA follows: TGCGCCAGCAGCTTTGATTGGAATTACGGCTACACCTTC. Encoded protein: CASSFDWNYGYTF.

This clone was observed once. For the CDR3, the DNA is TGCGCCAGCAGCCCGGCATACAATGAGCAGTTCTTC. It specifies CASSPAYNEQFF. The chain joins TRBV4-1 to TRBJ2-1; D ambiguous. The CDR3 is 12 residues long. Germline CDR1 and CDR2: MGHRA and YSYEKL. The V gene lost 4 bases and the J gene lost 4 bases, with 5 bases spanning the gap.

The V and J genes are TRBV30 and TRBJ1-4; maybe TRBD1 (5 bases). Per the germline V gene, CDR1 is GTSNPN and CDR2 is SVGIG (reference sequence). The V end was cut by 0 bases, the J end by 10 bases, with 12 bases between. This CDR3 region has 13 residues. The CDR3: CAWSVSPGGKLFF. The CDR3 nucleotides are TGTGCCTGGAGTGTATCCCCGGGGGGAAAACTGTTTTTT.

The chain's CDR3 is CASSLNRVDTQYF. CDR3 DNA sequence: TGTGCCAGCAGTTTAAACCGGGTAGATACGCAGTATTTT. The chain links TRBV28 to TRBJ2-3, with D unresolved. Germline V lookup: CDR1 MDHEN, CDR2 SYDVKM. Trimming shortened V by 2 bases and J by 5 bases, and 8 bases separated the two germline ends. The CDR3 runs to 13 residues.

The genes are TRBV4-3 and TRBJ1-1; tentatively, D is TRBD1 (5 bases). Trimming shortened V by 3 bases and J by 8 bases, and 10 bases separated the two germline ends. Germline lookup yields CDR1 LGHNA and CDR2 YSLEER. This CDR3 spans 12 amino acids. CDR3 DNA sequence: TGCGCCAGCAGCCATAGGAAGGGGGAAGCTTTCTTT. Amino acid sequence: CASSHRKGEAFF.

On this clone itself: A much larger clone lies a single base off, so this may be a read error. J is TRBJ2-7 and V is TRBV7-9; unclear D gene. This CDR3 has 11 residues. V shed 2 bases and J shed 3 bases, with 2 bases lying between them. Germline V gene data show CDR1 as SEHNR and CDR2 as FQNEAQ (reference sequence). The CDR3 spells CASSLNYEQYF. The CDR3, as DNA: TGTGCCAGCAGCTTAAACTACGAGCAGTACTTC.

A single count supports this clone. The V gene is TRBV14, the J gene TRBJ2-2; D is unresolved. Germline V CDR1 and CDR2: SGHDN, FVKESK. V lost 3 bases, J lost 1 base, and 6 bases lay in between. CDR3 length equals 14 residues. The CDR3 loop reads CASSHGVNTGELFF. CDR3 DNA sequence: TGTGCCAGCAGCCATGGGGTGAACACCGGGGAGCTGTTTTTT.

This clone was observed a handful of times. The gene calls are TRBV29-1 and TRBJ1-1; D not certain. CDR3 length: 13 amino acids. Trimming stripped 4 bases from V and 1 base from J, with 10 bases between. The germline gives CDR1 SQVTM, CDR2 ANQGSEA. The CDR3 loop reads CSVGTASNTEAFF. As DNA, the CDR3 is TGCAGCGTTGGCACGGCCTCGAACACTGAAGCTTTCTTT.

CDR3 nucleotides: TGCGCCAGCAGCGGGGAACGGATGAATGAGCAGTTCTTC. Amino acid sequence: CASSGERMNEQFF. This chain connects TRBV5-1 to TRBJ2-1; D gene ambiguous. CDR3 length equals 13 residues. Germline V gene data show CDR1 as SGHRS and CDR2 as YFSETQ. Trimming took 4 bases from V and 7 from J, leaving 12 bases between them. Based on the CDR3 plus reference TRBV5-1 and TRBJ2-1, the full variable domain is KAGVTQTPRYLIKTRGQQVTLSCSPISGHRSVSWYQQTPGQGLQFLFEYFSETQRNKGNFPGRFSGRQFSNSRSEMNVSTLELGDSALYLCASSGERMNEQFFGPGTRLTVL.

V and J are TRBV7-2 and TRBJ2-1; 8 bases are shared with TRBD1. This CDR3 contains 17 residues. The germline gives CDR1 SGHTA, CDR2 FQGNSA. Trimming cost V 3 bases and J 7 bases; bases outside gene matches: 14. This chain's CDR3 is CASSLFGQGRGSNEQFF. CDR3 in DNA: TGTGCCAGCAGCTTGTTCGGACAGGGAAGGGGATCAAATGAGCAGTTCTTC.

V is TRBV6-6 and J is TRBJ1-2; D is possibly TRBD1 (5 bases). The CDR3 has 12 residues. V lost 5 bases and J 3 bases, leaving 7 bases between the germline ends. Germline V lookup: CDR1 MNHNY, CDR2 SVGAGI (reference sequence). The CDR3 region is CASSGADYGYTF. In DNA form, the CDR3 reads TGTGCCAGCAGTGGGGCCGACTATGGCTACACCTTC.

The rearrangement uses TRBV7-2 and TRBJ2-5; 8 bases are shared with TRBD2. Trimming at V came to 5 bases and at J to 1 base, leaving 9 bases not matched to a gene. The CDR3 length is 16 residues. Germline lookup yields CDR1 SGHTA and CDR2 FQGNSA. CDR3: CASSAGTRGGQETQYF. The CDR3 bases are TGTGCCAGCAGCGCCGGGACTAGGGGAGGCCAAGAGACCCAGTACTTC.